The present TCR beta chain was sequenced within a study of response to subunit inactivated influenza vaccine. General study findings and limits: Only a handful of new T cells, the authors suggested, are recruited with each seasonal influenza vaccination.

TCRdb analysed the RT-PCR reads with MiXCR anew, one entry per CDR3 protein. The table records some 600,000 distinct CDR3 sequences, about 14% of them present only once. This clonotype was counted ten times or more. The antigen is unknown. This CDR3 is built from 14 residues. The trim removed 4 bases at V and 5 bases at J, leaving 7 bases unmatched. The germline V gene encodes CDR1 SQVTM and CDR2 ANQGSEA. The V gene is TRBV29-1, the J gene TRBJ2-5, with 10 bases matching TRBD2. The specimen was PBMCs from blood, collected around 14 days before vaccination. This clonotype was obtained from a man aged 45 to 65 who received an inactivated influenza vaccine. The CDR3 DNA sequence: TGCAGCGTTGCGTACCAGCGGGAGGGGGAGACCCAGTACTTC. Protein: CSVAYQREGETQYF.